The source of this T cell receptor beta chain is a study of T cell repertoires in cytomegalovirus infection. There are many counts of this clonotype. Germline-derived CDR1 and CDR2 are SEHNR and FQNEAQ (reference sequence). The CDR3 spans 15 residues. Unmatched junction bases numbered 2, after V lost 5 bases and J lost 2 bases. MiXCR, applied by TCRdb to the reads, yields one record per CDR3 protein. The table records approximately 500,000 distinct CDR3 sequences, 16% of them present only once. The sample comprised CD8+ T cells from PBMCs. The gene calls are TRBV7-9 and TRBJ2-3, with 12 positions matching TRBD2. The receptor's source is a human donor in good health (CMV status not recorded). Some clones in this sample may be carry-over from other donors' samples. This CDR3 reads CASSTSGRSTDTQYF. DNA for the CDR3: TGTGCCAGCAGCACTAGCGGGAGGTCCACAGATACGCAGTATTTT.